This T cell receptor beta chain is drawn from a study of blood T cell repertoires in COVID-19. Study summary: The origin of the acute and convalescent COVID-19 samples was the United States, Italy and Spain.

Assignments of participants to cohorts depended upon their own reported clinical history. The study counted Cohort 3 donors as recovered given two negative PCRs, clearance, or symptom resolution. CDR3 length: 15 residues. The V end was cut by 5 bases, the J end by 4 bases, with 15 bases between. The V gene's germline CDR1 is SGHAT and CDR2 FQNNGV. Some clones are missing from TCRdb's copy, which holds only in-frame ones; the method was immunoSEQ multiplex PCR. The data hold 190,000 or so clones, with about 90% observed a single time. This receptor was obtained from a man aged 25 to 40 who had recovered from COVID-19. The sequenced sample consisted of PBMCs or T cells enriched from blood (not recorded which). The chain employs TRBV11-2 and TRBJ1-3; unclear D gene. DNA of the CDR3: TGTGCCAGCAGCCGGACGGGAATGCAAGGAAACACCATATATTTT. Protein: CASSRTGMQGNTIYF.